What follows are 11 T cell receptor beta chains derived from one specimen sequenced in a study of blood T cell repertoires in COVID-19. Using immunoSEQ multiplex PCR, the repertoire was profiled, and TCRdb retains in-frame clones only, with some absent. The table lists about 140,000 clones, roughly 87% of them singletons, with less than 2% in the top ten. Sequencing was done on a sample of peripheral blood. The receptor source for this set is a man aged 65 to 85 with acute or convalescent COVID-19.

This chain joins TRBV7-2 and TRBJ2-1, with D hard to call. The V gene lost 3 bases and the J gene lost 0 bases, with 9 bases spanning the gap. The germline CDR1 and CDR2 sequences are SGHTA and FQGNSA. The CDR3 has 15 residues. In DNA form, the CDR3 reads TGTGCCAGCAGCTTTCAGCGTGCCTCCTACAATGAGCAGTTCTTC. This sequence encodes CASSFQRASYNEQFF.

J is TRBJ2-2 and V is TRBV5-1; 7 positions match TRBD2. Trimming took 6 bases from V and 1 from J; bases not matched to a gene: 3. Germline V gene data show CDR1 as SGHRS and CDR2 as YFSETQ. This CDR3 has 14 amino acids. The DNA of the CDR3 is TGCGCCAGCACGTCGGGAGGGAACACCGGGGAGCTGTTTTTT. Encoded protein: CASTSGGNTGELFF.

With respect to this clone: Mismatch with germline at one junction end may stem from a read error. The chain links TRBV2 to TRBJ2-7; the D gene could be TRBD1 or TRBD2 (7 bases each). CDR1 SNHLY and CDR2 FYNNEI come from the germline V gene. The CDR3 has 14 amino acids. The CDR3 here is CARRGGDWYNEQYF. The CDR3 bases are TGTGCCCGCAGGGGGGGGGACTGGTATAACGAGCAGTACTTC.

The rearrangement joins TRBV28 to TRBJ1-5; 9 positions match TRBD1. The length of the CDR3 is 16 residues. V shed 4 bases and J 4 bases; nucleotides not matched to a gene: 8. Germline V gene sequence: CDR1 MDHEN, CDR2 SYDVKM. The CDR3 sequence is CASSSPGTGQNQPQHF. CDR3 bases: TGTGCCAGCAGTTCGCCCGGGACAGGGCAGAATCAGCCCCAGCATTTT.

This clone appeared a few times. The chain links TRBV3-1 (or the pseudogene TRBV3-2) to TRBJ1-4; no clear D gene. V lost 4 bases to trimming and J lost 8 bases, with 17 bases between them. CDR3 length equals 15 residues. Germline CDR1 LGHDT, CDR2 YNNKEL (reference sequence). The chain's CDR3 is CASSRSETGGEKLFF. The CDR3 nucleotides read TGTGCCAGCAGCCGATCAGAGACGGGAGGAGAAAAACTGTTTTTT.

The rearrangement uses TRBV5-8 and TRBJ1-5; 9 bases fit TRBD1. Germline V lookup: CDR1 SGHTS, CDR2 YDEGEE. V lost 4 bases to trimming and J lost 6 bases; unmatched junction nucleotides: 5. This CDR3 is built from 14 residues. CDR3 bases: TGTGCCAGCAGCATCGACAGGGGGTTTCAGCCCCAGCATTTT. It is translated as CASSIDRGFQPQHF.

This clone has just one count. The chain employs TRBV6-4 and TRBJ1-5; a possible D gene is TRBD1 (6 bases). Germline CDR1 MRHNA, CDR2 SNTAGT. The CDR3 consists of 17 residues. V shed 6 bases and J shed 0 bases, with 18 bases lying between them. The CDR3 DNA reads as TGTGCCAGCAGGCCTACCCGGACAGTGAATAGCAATCAGCCCCAGCATTTT. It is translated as CASRPTRTVNSNQPQHF.

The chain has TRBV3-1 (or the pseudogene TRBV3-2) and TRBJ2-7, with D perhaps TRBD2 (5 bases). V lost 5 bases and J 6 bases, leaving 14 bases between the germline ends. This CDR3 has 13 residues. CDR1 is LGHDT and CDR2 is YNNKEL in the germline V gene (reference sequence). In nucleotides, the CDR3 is TGTGCCAGCAGCTTCTTCGGAGGACTCGAGCAGTACTTC. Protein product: CASSFFGGLEQYF.

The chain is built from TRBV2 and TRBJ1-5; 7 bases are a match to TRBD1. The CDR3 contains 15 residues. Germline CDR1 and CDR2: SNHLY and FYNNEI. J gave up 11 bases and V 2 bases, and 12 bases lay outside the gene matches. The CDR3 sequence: CASSEIRQGKAAQHF. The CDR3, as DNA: TGTGCCAGCAGTGAAATTCGACAGGGCAAGGCAGCCCAGCATTTT.

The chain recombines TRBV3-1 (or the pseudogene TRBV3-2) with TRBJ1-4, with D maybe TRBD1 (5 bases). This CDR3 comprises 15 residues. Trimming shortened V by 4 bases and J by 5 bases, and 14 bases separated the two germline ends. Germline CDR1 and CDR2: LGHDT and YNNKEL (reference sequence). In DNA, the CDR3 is TGTGCCAGCAGCCCCGGGGGGAACCAGAATGAAAAACTGTTTTTT. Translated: CASSPGGNQNEKLFF.

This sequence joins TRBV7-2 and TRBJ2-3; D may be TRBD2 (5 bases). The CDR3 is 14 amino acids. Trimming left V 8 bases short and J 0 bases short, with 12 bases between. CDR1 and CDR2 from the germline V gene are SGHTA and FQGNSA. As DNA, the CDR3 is TGTGCCAGCGCCTTCGGACTTAGCACAGATACGCAGTATTTT. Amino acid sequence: CASAFGLSTDTQYF.